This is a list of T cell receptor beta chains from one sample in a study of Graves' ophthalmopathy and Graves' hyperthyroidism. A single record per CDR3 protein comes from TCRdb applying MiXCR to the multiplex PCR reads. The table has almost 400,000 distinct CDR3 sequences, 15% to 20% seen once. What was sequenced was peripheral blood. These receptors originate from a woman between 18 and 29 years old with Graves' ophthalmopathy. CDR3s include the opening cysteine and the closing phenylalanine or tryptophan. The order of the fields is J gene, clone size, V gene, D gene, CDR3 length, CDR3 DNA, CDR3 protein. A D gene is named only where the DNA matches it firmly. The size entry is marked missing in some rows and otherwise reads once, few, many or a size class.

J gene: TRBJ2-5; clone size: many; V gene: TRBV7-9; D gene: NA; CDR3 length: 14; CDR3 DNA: TGTGCCAGCAGCTTGCCCCGGGGGGACAGGACCCAGTACTTC; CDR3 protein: CASSLPRGDRTQYF
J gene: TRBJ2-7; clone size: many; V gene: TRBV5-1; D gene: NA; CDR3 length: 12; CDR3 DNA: TGCGCCAGCAGATACGAGGGATACGAGCAGTACTTC; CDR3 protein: CASRYEGYEQYF
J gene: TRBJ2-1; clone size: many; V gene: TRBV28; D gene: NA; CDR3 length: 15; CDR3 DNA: TGTGCCAGCAGTGAGCAGGGAACCTCCCACAATGAGCAGTTCTTC; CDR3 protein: CASSEQGTSHNEQFF
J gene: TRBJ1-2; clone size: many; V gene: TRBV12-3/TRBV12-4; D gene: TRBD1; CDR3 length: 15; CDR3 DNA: TGTGCCAGCAGTTTAGGCCAGGGGGTTAACTATGGCTACACCTTC; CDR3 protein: CASSLGQGVNYGYTF
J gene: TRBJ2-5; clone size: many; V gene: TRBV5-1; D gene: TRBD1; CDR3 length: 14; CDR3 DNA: TGCGCCAGCAGCGCCGGGACAGCACAAGAGACCCAGTACTTC; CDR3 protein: CASSAGTAQETQYF
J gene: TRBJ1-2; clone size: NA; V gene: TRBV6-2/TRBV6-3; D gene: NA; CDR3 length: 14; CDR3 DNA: TGTGCCAGCAGTTTAGGGTTCGCTAACTATGGCTACACCTTC; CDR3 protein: CASSLGFANYGYTF
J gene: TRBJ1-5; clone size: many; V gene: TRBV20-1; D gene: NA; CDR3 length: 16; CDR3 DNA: TGCAGTGCTAGAAAGGGGCCGAAGTATAGCAATCAGCCCCAGCATTTT; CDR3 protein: CSARKGPKYSNQPQHF
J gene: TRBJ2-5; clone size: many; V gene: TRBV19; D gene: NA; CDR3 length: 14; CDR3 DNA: TGTGCCAGTAGTTCCTGGGACGGTAAAGAGACCCAGTACTTC; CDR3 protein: CASSSWDGKETQYF
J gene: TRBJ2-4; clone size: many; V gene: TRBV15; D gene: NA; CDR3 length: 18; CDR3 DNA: TGTGCCACCAGCAGAGTCCCCGTCGATTTCCGGGCCAAAAACATTCAGTACTTC; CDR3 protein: CATSRVPVDFRAKNIQYF
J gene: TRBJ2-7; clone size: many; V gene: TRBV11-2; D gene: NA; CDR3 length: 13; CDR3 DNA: TGTGCCAGCAGCTTAGGGGGTCCTCCCGAGCAGTACTTC; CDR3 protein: CASSLGGPPEQYF
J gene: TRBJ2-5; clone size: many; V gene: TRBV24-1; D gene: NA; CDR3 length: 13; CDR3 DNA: TGTGCCACCAGTGATTTCGGGCAAGAGACCCAGTACTTC; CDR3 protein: CATSDFGQETQYF
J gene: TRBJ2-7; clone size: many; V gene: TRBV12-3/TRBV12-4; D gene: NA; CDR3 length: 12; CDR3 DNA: TGTGCCAGCAGCGGGCTCCTTGTCGAGCAGTACTTC; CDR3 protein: CASSGLLVEQYF
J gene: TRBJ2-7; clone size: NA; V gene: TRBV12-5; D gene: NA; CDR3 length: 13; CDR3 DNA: TGTGCTAGTGGTTTCTCGAACTCCTACGAGCAGTACTTC; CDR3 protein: CASGFSNSYEQYF
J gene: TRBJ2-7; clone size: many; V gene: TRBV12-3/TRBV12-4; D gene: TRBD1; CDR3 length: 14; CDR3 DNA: TGTGCCAGCAGTTTAACAGGACAGGCATACGAGCAGTACTTC; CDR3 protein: CASSLTGQAYEQYF
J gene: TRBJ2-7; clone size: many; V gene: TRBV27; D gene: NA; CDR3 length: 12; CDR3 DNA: TGTGCCAGCAGTTTATCGACGGGGGACAAGTACTTC; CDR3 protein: CASSLSTGDKYF
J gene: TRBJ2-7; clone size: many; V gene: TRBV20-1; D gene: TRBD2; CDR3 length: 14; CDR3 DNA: TGCAGTGGGGGACTAGCGGGAGGATCCTACGAGCAGTACTTC; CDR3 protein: CSGGLAGGSYEQYF
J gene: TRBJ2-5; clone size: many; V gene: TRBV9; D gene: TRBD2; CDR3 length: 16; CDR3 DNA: TGTGCCAGCAGCGTAGCCCCCGGGGCGGGAGGAGAGACCCAGTACTTC; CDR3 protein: CASSVAPGAGGETQYF
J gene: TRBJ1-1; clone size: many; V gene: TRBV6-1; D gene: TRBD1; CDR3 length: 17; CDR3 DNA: TGTGCCAGCAGTGAAGGAGGGACAGGGACGTCGAACACTGAAGCTTTCTTT; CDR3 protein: CASSEGGTGTSNTEAFF
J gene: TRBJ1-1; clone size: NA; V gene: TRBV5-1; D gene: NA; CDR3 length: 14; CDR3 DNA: TGCGTCAGCAGCCGGGGCGGGGCAGGAGATGAAGCTTTCTTT; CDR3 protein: CVSSRGGAGDEAFF
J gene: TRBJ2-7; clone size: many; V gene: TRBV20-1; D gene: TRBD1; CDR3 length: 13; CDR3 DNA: TGCAGTGCTAGATTGACAGGGTTGTACGAGCAGTACTTC; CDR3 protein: CSARLTGLYEQYF
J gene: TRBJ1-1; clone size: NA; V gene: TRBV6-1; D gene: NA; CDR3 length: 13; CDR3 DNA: TGTGCCAGCAGTGAAGGTTTCCAAGTCGAGGCTTTCTTT; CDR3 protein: CASSEGFQVEAFF
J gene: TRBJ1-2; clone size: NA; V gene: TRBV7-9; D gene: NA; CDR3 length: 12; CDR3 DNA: TGTGCCAGCAGCCAAACAGGGTTTGGCTACACCTTC; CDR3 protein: CASSQTGFGYTF
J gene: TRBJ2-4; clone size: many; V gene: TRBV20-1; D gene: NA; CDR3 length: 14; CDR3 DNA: TGCAGTGCTGTAGCGGCCTTAGCCAAAAACATTCAGTACTTC; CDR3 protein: CSAVAALAKNIQYF
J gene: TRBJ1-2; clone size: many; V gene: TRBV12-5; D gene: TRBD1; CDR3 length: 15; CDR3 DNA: TGTGCTAGTGGCTATTTAGCAGGGGGTAACTATGGCTACACCTTC; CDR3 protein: CASGYLAGGNYGYTF
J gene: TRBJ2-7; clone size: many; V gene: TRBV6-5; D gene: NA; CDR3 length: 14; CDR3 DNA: TGTGCCAGCAGGCCGGGTCCTAACTCCTACGAGCAGTACTTC; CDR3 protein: CASRPGPNSYEQYF
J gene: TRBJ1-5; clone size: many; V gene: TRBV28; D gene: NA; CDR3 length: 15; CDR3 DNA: TGTGCCAGCAGTTGGGAGGCCTACCCCAATCAGCCCCAGCATTTT; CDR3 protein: CASSWEAYPNQPQHF
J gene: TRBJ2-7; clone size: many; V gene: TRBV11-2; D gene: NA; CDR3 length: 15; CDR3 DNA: TGTGCCAGCAGCGTCTTAGGCCTTCTCGCGGACGAGCAGTACTTC; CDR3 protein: CASSVLGLLADEQYF
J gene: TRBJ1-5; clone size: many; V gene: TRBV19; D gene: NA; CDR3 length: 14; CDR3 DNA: TGTGCCAGTAGGAAAGGGTCCCTCAATCAGCCCCAGCATTTT; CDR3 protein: CASRKGSLNQPQHF
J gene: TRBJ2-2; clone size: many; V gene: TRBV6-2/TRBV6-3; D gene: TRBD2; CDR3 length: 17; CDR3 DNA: TGTGCCAGCAGTTGGATTAGCGGGGGCCCGAACACCGGGGAGCTGTTTTTT; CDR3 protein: CASSWISGGPNTGELFF
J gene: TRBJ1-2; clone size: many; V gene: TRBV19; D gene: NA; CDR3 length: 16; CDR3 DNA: TGTGCCAGCCGATACCCTCAGGGAGAAGCTAACTATGGCTACACCTTC; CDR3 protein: CASRYPQGEANYGYTF
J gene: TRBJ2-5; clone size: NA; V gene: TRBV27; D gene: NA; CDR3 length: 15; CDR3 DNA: TGTGCCAGCAGTTCCGGTACAGGTTCGGCAGAGACCCAGTACTTC; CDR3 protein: CASSSGTGSAETQYF
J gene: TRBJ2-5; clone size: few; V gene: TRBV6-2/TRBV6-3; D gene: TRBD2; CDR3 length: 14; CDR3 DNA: TGTGCCAGCAGCCCCAGCGGGAGATCAGAGACCCAGTACTTC; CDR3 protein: CASSPSGRSETQYF
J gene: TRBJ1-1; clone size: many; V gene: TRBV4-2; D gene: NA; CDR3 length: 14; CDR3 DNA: TGTGCCAGCAGCCAAGATGGGGAGGGGACTGAAGCTTTCTTT; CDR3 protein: CASSQDGEGTEAFF
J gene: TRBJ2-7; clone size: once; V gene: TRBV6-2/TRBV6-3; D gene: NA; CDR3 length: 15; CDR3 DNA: TGTGCCAGCCTCCCTTACGGCAGGACCTCCTACGAGCAGTACTTC; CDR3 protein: CASLPYGRTSYEQYF
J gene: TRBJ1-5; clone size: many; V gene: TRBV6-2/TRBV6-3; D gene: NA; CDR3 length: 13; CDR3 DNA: TGTGCCAGCGGACAGTATAGCAATCAGCCCCAGCATTTT; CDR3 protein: CASGQYSNQPQHF
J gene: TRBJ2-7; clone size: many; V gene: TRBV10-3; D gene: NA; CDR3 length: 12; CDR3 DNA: TGTGCCATCAGCACCCCCGCGTACGAGCAGTACTTC; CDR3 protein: CAISTPAYEQYF
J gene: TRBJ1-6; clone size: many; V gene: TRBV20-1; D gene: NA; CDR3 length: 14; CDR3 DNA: TGCAGTGCTCCCAGGGCGATAGGGAATTCACCCCTCCACTTT; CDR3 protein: CSAPRAIGNSPLHF
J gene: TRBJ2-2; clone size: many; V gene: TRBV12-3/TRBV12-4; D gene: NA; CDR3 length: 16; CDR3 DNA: TGTGCCAGCTTGGGGGCGTGGGGCAGGGCTACCGGGGAGCTGTTTTTT; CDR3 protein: CASLGAWGRATGELFF
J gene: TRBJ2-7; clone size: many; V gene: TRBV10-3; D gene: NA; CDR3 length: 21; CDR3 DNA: TGTGCCATCAGCGCCCAGACCTCTGGGACTACGAGGGGACAGTTTTCCTACGAGCAGTACTTC; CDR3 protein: CAISAQTSGTTRGQFSYEQYF
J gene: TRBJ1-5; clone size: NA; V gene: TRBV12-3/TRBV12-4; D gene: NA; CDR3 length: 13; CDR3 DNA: TGTGCCAGCACAAGAAGGCCCTTTCAGCCCCAGCATTTT; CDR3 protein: CASTRRPFQPQHF
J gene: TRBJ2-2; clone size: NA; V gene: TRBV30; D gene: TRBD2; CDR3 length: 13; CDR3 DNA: TGTGCCTGGAGTGGACTAGCGCCCGGGGAGCTGTTTTTT; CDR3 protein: CAWSGLAPGELFF
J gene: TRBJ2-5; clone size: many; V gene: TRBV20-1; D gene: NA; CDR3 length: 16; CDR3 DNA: TGCAGTGCTAGAGATCCCCGGGACCGAGATCTAGAGACCCAGTACTTC; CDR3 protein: CSARDPRDRDLETQYF
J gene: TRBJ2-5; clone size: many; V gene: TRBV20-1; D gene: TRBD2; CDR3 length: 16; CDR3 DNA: TGCAGTGCTAGAGATCCAGCGGGAGGACCAAAGAGGTCCCAGTACTTC; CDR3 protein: CSARDPAGGPKRSQYF
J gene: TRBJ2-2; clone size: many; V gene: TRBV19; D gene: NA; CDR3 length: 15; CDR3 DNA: TGTGCCAGTAGTATGGGACGGACGAACACCGGGGAGCTGTTTTTT; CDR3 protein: CASSMGRTNTGELFF
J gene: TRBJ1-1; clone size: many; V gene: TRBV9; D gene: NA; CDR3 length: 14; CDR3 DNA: TGTGCCAGCAGCGTAGCGGGGTCGGGCACTGAAGCTTTCTTT; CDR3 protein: CASSVAGSGTEAFF
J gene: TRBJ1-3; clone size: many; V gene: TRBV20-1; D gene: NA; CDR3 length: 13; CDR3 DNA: TGCGGAGGGGGACACAGCTCTGGAAACACCATATATTTT; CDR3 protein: CGGGHSSGNTIYF
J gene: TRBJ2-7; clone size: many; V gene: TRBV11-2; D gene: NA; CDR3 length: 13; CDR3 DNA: TGTGCCAGCAGCCCATTGGGAGCGTACGAGCAGTACTTC; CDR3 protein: CASSPLGAYEQYF
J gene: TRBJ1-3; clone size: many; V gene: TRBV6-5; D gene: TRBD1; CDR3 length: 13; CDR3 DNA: TGTGCCAGCAGTTGGGACAGCGGAAACACCATATATTTT; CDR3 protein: CASSWDSGNTIYF
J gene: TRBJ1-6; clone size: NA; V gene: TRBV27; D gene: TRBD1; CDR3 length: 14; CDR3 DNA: TGTGCCAGCAGTTCCGGGACAGGGGCCTCACCCCTCCACTTT; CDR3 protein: CASSSGTGASPLHF
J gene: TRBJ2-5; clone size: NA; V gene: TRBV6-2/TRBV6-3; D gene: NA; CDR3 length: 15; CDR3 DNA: TGTGCCAGCAGTGGGGACGGGACTTCTTGGGAGACCCAGTACTTC; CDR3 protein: CASSGDGTSWETQYF
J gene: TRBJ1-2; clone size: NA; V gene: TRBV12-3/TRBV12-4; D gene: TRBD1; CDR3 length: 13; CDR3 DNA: TGTGCCAGCAGATCTACAGGGGAGTATGGCTACACCTTC; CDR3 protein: CASRSTGEYGYTF